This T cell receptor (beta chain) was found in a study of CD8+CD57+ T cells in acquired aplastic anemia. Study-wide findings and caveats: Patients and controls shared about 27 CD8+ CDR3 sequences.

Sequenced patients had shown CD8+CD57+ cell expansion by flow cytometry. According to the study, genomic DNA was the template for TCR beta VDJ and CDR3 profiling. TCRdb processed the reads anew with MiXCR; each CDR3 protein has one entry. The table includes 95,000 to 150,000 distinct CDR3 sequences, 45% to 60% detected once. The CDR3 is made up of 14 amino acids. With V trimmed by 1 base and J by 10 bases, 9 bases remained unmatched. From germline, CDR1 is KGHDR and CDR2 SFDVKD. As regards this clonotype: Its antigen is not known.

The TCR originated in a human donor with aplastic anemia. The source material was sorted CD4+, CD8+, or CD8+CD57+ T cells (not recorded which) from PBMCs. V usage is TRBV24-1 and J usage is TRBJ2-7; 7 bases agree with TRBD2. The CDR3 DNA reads TGTGCCACCAGTGATTTAGGGCAGGGAGGGAGTCAGTACTTC. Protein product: CATSDLGQGGSQYF.